The 25 T cell receptor beta chains in this list originate from one sample, sequenced in a study of blood T cell repertoires in COVID-19. The table came from immunoSEQ multiplex PCR; TCRdb's copy has only in-frame clones and leaves some out. The repertoire includes about 240,000 clones, around 85% of them detected once, and around 3% sits in the top ten. The sample comprised PBMCs or T cells enriched from blood (not recorded which). These receptors came from a woman aged 40-49 years with acute COVID-19.

The chain carries TRBV20-1 and TRBJ1-2, with D uncertain. The V gene's germline CDR1 is DFQATT and CDR2 SNEGSKA (reference sequence). The CDR3 totals 14 residues. Trimming cost V 6 bases and J 0 bases, with 14 bases left between them. CDR3: CSASISGTNYGYTF. In DNA form, the CDR3 reads TGCAGTGCAAGTATTTCCGGGACTAACTATGGCTACACCTTC.

This chain uses TRBV24-1 with TRBJ2-1; TRBD2 matches 9 bases. There are 13 residues in the CDR3. With 3 bases clipped from V and 14 bases from J, the junction kept 7 bases outside the gene matches. CDR1 and CDR2 from the germline V gene are KGHDR and SFDVKD. The chain's CDR3 is CATSDPVAGVKFF. CDR3 nucleotides: TGTGCCACCAGTGATCCAGTAGCGGGAGTTAAGTTCTTC.

This clone was recorded a few times. The chain carries TRBV29-1 and TRBJ2-1; 12 nucleotides match TRBD2. V dropped 6 bases and J dropped 1; count of bases not matched to a gene: 7. The CDR3 contains 16 residues. Germline-derived CDR1 and CDR2 are SQVTM and ANQGSEA. CDR3 protein: CSVSGLAGPSYNEQFF. Here the CDR3 DNA reads TGCAGCGTGTCGGGACTAGCGGGTCCATCCTACAATGAGCAGTTCTTC.

This chain connects TRBV3-1 (or the pseudogene TRBV3-2) to TRBJ1-6; 9 bases are shared with TRBD1. The CDR3 covers 16 residues. Germline trimming cut 3 bases from V and 9 bases from J; bases unmatched to any gene: 9. CDR1 and CDR2 from the germline V gene are LGHDT and YNNKEL (reference sequence). For the CDR3, the DNA is TGTGCCAGCAGCCAGAGCCCACAGGGGGCGCGTTCACCCCTCCACTTT. It encodes CASSQSPQGARSPLHF.

V is TRBV19 and J is TRBJ1-1; 7 bases are a match to TRBD1. V lost 4 bases and J lost 0; bases outside the gene matches: 5. CDR1 LNHDA and CDR2 SQIVND come from the germline V gene (reference sequence). The CDR3 consists of 15 residues. CDR3 sequence: CASSNAQGMNTEAFF. In DNA, the CDR3 is TGTGCCAGTAGTAACGCACAGGGGATGAACACTGAAGCTTTCTTT.

The CDR3 DNA reads TGTGCCAGCAGTGAGGACAGGGGAAACATTCAGTACTTC. Its translation: CASSEDRGNIQYF. The genes are TRBV6-2 or TRBV6-3 and TRBJ2-4; TRBD1 matches 9 bases. Germline V gene data show CDR1 as MNHEY and CDR2 as SVGEGT. The J segment lost 6 bases and the V segment lost 5 bases, leaving 2 bases of the junction unmatched. The CDR3 is 13 amino acids.

The chain joins TRBV2 to TRBJ2-7, with 7 bases lining up with TRBD1. V lost 10 bases to trimming and J lost 0 bases; unmatched junction nucleotides: 9. The CDR3 is 14 residues long. Germline V CDR1 and CDR2: SNHLY, FYNNEI. In DNA form, the CDR3 reads TGTGCCATCAAAGAGGGACAGAGCTCCTACGAGCAGTACTTC. This codes for CAIKEGQSSYEQYF.

Here the CDR3 reads CASSQGAPGIQPQHF. In DNA form, the CDR3 reads TGCGCCAGCAGCCAAGGGGCTCCAGGGATTCAGCCCCAGCATTTT. The chain is built from TRBV4-1 and TRBJ1-5, with D possibly being TRBD1 (5 bases). The germline V and J ends were trimmed by 1 base and 6 bases, with 13 bases remaining between them. Germline V CDR1 and CDR2: MGHRA, YSYEKL. This CDR3 is built from 15 residues.

The CDR3 sequence: CASSHGGLAGVSDEQYF. The CDR3 coding sequence is TGTGCCAGTAGTCACGGAGGACTAGCGGGAGTTAGCGACGAGCAGTACTTC. J is TRBJ2-7 and V is TRBV19; 13 nucleotides match TRBD2. Germline values: CDR1 LNHDA, CDR2 SQIVND (reference sequence). The CDR3 spans 17 residues. With V trimmed by 5 bases and J by 5 bases, 12 bases remained unmatched.

The V and J genes are TRBV5-8 and TRBJ1-5; the D gene is possibly TRBD1 (5 bases). Germline V CDR1 and CDR2: SGHTS, YDEGEE. Between the trimmed V and J ends, which lost 2 bases and 3 bases, there was a span of 12 bases. The CDR3 contains 15 residues. CDR3 nucleotides: TGTGCCAGCAGCTTAGGAGGGGCCGACAATCAGCCCCAGCATTTT. This gives the protein CASSLGGADNQPQHF.

The rearrangement links TRBV3-1 (or the pseudogene TRBV3-2) to TRBJ1-2; D is unresolved. V was clipped by 2 bases and J by 2 bases, with 9 bases between them. CDR1 LGHDT and CDR2 YNNKEL come from the germline V gene (reference sequence). The CDR3 loop spans 14 amino acids. For the CDR3, the DNA is TGTGCCAGCAGCCAATACAACAGAAACTATGGCTACACCTTC. Its translation is CASSQYNRNYGYTF.

The J gene is TRBJ1-3, the V gene TRBV11-3; 8 bases are shared with TRBD1. Germline CDR1 SGHNT, CDR2 YENEEA. The CDR3 runs to 16 residues. After removal of 5 bases from V and 0 bases from J, the junction contained 6 bases not matched to a gene. CDR3 nucleotide sequence: TGTGCCAGCAGCCCTGGACAGGGAAGCTCTGGAAACACCATATATTTT. Translation: CASSPGQGSSGNTIYF. The full variable domain, with the rest looked up from reference TRBV11-3 and TRBJ1-3, is EAGVVQSPRYKIIEKKQPVAFWCNPISGHNTLYWYLQNLGQGPELLIRYENEEAVDDSQLPKDRFSAERLKGVDSTLKIQPAELGDSAVYLCASSPGQGSSGNTIYFGEGSWLTVV.

V and J are TRBV29-1 and TRBJ1-1; the match to TRBD1 covers 7 bases. CDR1 is SQVTM and CDR2 is ANQGSEA in the germline V gene. The CDR3 is 13 amino acids. The ends lost 7 bases at V and 1 base at J; junction bases unmatched: 6. DNA for the CDR3: TGCAGCGCTCGGACAGGTGCGAACACTGAAGCTTTCTTT. Translated: CSARTGANTEAFF.

The rearrangement uses TRBV2 and TRBJ2-2; D might be TRBD2 (5 bases). The germline CDR1 and CDR2 sequences are SNHLY and FYNNEI. V lost 6 bases and J lost 0, with 11 bases in between. This CDR3 has 15 residues. The DNA of the CDR3 is TGTGCCAGCAGCCTACTAGATCCGAACACCGGGGAGCTGTTTTTT. Translating it yields CASSLLDPNTGELFF.

CDR3 loop: CARNEQFNQPQHF. The CDR3 DNA follows: TGCGCCAGAAACGAACAGTTCAATCAGCCCCAGCATTTT. This chain links TRBV23-1 with TRBJ1-5; D ambiguous. TRBV23-1 is an open reading frame whose function is uncertain. The V gene lost 9 bases and the J gene lost 3 bases, with 12 bases spanning the gap. The CDR3 is 13 residues long.

The chain carries TRBV6-1 and TRBJ2-1; D may be TRBD1 (7 bases). Trimming took 4 bases from V and 3 from J, leaving 16 bases between them. Germline CDR1 reads MNHNS; CDR2 reads SASEGT. The CDR3 sequence is 16 residues long. The CDR3 bases are TGTGCCAGCAGTGCTGTCGGAGGGGGCCTCTACAATGAGCAGTTCTTC. This translates into CASSAVGGGLYNEQFF.

This clone was seen a single time. CDR3: CASSQEGRTNNSPLHF. CDR3 sequence (DNA): TGTGCCAGCAGCCAAGAGGGGAGGACAAATAATTCACCCCTCCACTTT. This sequence joins TRBV14 and TRBJ1-6; weak D call: TRBD1 (5 bases). Germline V lookup: CDR1 SGHDN, CDR2 FVKESK. The CDR3 is made up of 16 amino acids. Deletions cut 0 bases from V and 5 bases from J, with 11 bases between.

V and J are TRBV11-3 and TRBJ2-2; D not certain. The CDR3 consists of 17 residues. Looked up from germline, CDR1 is SGHNT and CDR2 is YENEEA. With 5 bases removed from V and 0 bases from J, the gap between germline ends came to 16 bases. The CDR3 DNA reads TGTGCCAGCAGCCCGGGTCCCGAGAAAGCGAACACCGGGGAGCTGTTTTTT. Amino acids: CASSPGPEKANTGELFF.

This clone was detected only once. This chain joins TRBV29-1 and TRBJ2-1, with 12 bases that match TRBD2. Germline trimming cut 7 bases from V and 6 bases from J; bases unmatched to any gene: 7. The CDR3 length is 14 residues. Germline CDR1 SQVTM, CDR2 ANQGSEA. The CDR3: CSAGGTSGFNEQFF. The CDR3 nucleotides are TGCAGCGCTGGCGGGACTAGCGGGTTCAATGAGCAGTTCTTC.

CDR3 sequence: CAWNRDFEETQYF. CDR3 nucleotide sequence: TGTGCCTGGAACCGGGACTTTGAAGAGACCCAGTACTTC. The chain couples TRBV30 to TRBJ2-5, with D tentatively TRBD2 (6 bases). Germline V gene data show CDR1 as GTSNPN and CDR2 as SVGIG (reference sequence). Trimming shortened V by 4 bases and J by 3 bases, and 12 bases separated the two germline ends. This CDR3 region has 13 residues. Combining the CDR3 with reference TRBV30 and TRBJ2-5 gives the whole variable domain SQTIHQWPATLVQPVGSPLSLECTVEGTSNPNLYWYRQAAGRGLQLLFYSVGIGQISSEVPQNLSASRPQDRQFILSSKKLLLSDSGFYLCAWNRDFEETQYFGPGTRLLVL.

J is TRBJ2-1 and V is TRBV11-3; D gene ambiguous. This CDR3 has 14 amino acids. Germline V gene data show CDR1 as SGHNT and CDR2 as YENEEA. Deletions cut 3 bases from V and 0 bases from J, with 6 bases between. CDR3 in amino acids: CASSFPSSYNEQFF. The CDR3 region has the DNA TGTGCCAGCAGCTTCCCGAGCTCCTACAATGAGCAGTTCTTC.

The chain combines TRBV14 with TRBJ2-5; weak D call: TRBD2 (5 bases). In germline, CDR1 is SGHDN, CDR2 FVKESK. V gave up 1 base and J gave up 7 bases, with 13 bases separating them. This CDR3 has 14 residues. CDR3 sequence reads: CASSQAMDRGTQYF. The CDR3 DNA follows: TGTGCCAGCAGCCAAGCGATGGATCGGGGGACCCAGTACTTC.

This sequence joins TRBV9 and TRBJ1-6; 9 bases line up with TRBD1. Trimming at V came to 0 bases and at J to 9 bases, leaving 4 bases not matched to a gene. Looked up from germline, CDR1 is SGDLS and CDR2 is YYNGEE. This CDR3 is 15 amino acids long. DNA for the CDR3: TGTGCCAGCAGCGTAGGGGACAGGGAGGGTTCACCCCTCCACTTT. This gives the protein CASSVGDREGSPLHF. The full variable domain, in which reference TRBV9 and TRBJ1-6 provide the parts outside the CDR3, is DSGVTQTPKHLITATGQRVTLRCSPRSGDLSVYWYQQSLDQGLQFLIQYYNGEERAKGNILERFSAQQFPDLHSELNLSSLELGDSALYFCASSVGDREGSPLHFGNGTRLTVT.

J is TRBJ2-2 and V is TRBV2; a weak D match, TRBD1 (6 bases). Germline CDR1 SNHLY, CDR2 FYNNEI. Trimming shortened V by 1 base and J by 3 bases, and 9 bases separated the two germline ends. The CDR3 covers 15 residues. CDR3 region: CASSEEAGDTGELFF. The CDR3 coding sequence is TGTGCCAGCAGTGAAGAGGCAGGGGACACCGGGGAGCTGTTTTTT.

V gene TRBV28 combines with J gene TRBJ2-7; 9 positions match TRBD2. The CDR3 consists of 14 residues. With V trimmed by 3 bases and J by 3 bases, 3 bases remained unmatched. Germline CDR1 and CDR2: MDHEN and SYDVKM. The chain's CDR3 is CASSLVSGSYEQYF. The CDR3 DNA reads TGTGCCAGCAGTTTGGTTAGCGGGAGCTACGAGCAGTACTTC. The full variable domain, its missing parts supplied by reference TRBV28 and TRBJ2-7, is DVKVTQSSRYLVKRTGEKVFLECVQDMDHENMFWYRQDPGLGLRLIYFSYDVKMKEKGDIPEGYSVSREKKERFSLILESASTNQTSMYLCASSLVSGSYEQYFGPGTRLTVT.